One T cell receptor (beta chain) is described in this entry. Its antigen is unidentified. This CDR3 spans 19 amino acids. The germline CDR1 and CDR2 sequences are LNHDA and SQIVND (reference sequence). With 6 bases clipped from V and 6 bases from J, the junction kept 14 bases outside the gene matches. This entry comes from a study of cytomegalovirus exposure and HLA in healthy donors. Study results and limitations: Later analysis associated a missense DCLRE1C variant with TCR beta V- and J-gene trimming.

The PCR used 60 Vbeta and 13 Jbeta primers. In the original processing: Unique TCR beta chains totaled about 73 million in a later count, with roughly 12 million of them shared. Method: immunoSEQ multiplex PCR; TCRdb's copy keeps in-frame clones and lacks some. That table gives V, J and clone size, and the DNA gave D and trimming. The repertoire holds roughly 110,000 clones, with roughly four fifths as singletons. The donors (healthy individuals) were bone marrow donors. The source of this sequence is a woman aged 45 to 65 in good health and CMV-seropositive. The chain uses TRBV19 and TRBJ2-1; 16 bases map to TRBD2. The sequencing input was PBMCs. The CDR3 region has the DNA TGTGCCAGTAGCAATTGGGGGACTAGCGGGGGGGCCTGGGGCAATGAGCAGTTCTTC. As protein: CASSNWGTSGGAWGNEQFF.